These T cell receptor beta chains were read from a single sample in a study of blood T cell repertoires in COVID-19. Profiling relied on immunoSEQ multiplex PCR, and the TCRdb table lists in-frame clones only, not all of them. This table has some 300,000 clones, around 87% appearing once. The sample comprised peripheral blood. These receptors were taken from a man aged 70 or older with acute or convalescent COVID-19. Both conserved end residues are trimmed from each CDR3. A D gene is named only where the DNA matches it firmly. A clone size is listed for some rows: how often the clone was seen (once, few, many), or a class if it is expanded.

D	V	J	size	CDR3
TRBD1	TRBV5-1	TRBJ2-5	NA	ASTEWDRAQETQY
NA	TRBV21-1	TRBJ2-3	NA	ASKGLTDTQY
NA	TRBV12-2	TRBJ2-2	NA	ASRLASSYTGELF
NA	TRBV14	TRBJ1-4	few	ASSQDSGAEKLF
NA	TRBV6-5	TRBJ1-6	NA	ASREVMNSPLH
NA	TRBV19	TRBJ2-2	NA	AQDSVGTGELF
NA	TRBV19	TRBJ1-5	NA	ASSSRTSNQPQH
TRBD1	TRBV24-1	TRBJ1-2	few	ATSDTGTGTSNGYT
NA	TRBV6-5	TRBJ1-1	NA	ASSYSWRGSTEAF
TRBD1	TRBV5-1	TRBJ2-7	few	ASSYYLGTGVIYEQY
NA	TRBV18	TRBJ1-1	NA	ASSRLDSLARTEAF
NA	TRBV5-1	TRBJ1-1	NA	ASSSQNMNTEAF
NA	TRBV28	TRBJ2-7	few	ASSRGNYEQY
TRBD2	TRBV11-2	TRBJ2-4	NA	ASSLVVGGGFNIQY
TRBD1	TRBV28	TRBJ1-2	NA	ASSLEGQGRGYT
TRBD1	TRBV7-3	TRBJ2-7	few	ASSSSGGQDYEQY
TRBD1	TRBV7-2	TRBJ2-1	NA	ASSPMTGRGRHNEQF
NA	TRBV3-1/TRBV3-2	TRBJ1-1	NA	ASSQSPQIAF
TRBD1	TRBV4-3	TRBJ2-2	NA	ASSQGAGGNTGELF
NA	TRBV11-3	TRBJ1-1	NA	ASSLERGTEAF
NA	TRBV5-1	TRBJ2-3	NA	ASSIQGRTDTQY
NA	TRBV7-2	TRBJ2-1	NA	ASSLTGAPGEQF
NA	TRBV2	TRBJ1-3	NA	ASSRMGPQSGNTIY
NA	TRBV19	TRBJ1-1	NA	ASSKRAGDSEAF
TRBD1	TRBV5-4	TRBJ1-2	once	ASSQGQGAVGYT
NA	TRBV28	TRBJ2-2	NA	ASSLLASLGKGWSGELF
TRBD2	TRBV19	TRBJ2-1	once	ASSLAGGQYNEQF
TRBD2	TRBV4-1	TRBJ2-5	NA	ASSQDALRGQETQY
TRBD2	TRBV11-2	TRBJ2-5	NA	ASSLRLAGEQETQY
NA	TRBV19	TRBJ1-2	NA	ASSMGGYYGYT
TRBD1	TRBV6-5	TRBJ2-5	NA	ASGGQGIETQY
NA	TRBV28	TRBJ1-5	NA	ASSLAGQPQH
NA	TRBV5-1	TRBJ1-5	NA	ASSLEGGSQPQH
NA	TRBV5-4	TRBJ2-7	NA	ASKLRERSYEQY
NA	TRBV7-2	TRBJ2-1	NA	ASSLRGYNEQF
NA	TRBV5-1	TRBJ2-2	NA	ASSSAEPGTGELF
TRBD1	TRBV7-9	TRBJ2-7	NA	ASSWDRPSYEQY
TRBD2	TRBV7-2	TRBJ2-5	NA	ASSLVVRAGGQETQY
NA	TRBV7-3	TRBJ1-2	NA	ASSLTSRGGLDGYT
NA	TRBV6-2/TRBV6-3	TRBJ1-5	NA	ASSSFRSNQPQH
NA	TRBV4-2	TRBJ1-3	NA	ASSQALTGNTIY
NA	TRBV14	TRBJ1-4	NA	ASSQVGGSGEKLF
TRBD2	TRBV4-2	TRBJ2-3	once	ASSRQTGTSGGITDTQY
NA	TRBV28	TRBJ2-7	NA	ASTSGGGSSYEQY
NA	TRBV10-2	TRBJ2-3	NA	ASSQRASADTQY
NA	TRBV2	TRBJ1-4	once	ASKLDSYNEKLF
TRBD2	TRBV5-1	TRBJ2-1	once	ASSRTTSGGYNEQF
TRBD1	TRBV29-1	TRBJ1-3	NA	SAGPGQGRNTIY
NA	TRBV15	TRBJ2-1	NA	ATSGSGYNEQF
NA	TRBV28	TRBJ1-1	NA	ASSPEQGYSVEAF